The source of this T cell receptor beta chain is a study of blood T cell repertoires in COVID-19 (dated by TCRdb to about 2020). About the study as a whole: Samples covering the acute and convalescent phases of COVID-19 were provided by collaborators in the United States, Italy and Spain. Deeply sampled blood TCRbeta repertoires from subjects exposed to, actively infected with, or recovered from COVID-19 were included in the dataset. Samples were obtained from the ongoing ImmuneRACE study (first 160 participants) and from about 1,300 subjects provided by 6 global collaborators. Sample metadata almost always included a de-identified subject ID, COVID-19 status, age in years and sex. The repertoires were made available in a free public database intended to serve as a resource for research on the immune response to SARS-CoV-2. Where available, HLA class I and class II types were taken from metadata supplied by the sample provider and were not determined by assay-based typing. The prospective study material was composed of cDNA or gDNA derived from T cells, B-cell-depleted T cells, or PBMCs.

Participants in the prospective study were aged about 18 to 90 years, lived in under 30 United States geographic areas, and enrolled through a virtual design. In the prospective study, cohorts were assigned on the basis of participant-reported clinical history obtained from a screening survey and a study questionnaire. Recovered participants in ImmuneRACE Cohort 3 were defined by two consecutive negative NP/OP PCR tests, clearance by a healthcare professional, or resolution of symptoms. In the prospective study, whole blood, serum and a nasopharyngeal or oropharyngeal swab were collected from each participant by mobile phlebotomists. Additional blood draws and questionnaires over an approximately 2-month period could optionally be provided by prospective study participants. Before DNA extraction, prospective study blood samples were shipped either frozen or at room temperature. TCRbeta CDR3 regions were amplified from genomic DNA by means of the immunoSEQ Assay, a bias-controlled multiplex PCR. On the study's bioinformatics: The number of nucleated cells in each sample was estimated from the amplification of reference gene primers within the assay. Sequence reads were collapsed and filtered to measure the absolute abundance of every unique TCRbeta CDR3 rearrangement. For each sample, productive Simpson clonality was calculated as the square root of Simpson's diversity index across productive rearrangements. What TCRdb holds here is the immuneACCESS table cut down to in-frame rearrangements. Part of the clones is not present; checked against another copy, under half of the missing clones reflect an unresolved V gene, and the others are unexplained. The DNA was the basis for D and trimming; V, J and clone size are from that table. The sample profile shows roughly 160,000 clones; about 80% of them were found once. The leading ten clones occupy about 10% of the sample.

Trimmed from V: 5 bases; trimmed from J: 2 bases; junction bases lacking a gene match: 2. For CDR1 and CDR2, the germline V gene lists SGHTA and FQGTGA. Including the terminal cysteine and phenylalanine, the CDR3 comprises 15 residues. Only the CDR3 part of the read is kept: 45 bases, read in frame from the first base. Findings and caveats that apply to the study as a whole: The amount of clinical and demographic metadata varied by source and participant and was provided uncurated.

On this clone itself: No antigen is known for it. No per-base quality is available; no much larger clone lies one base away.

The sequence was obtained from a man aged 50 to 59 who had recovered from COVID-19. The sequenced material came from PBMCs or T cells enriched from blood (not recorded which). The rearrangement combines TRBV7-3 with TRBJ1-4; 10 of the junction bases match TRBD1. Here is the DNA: TGTGCCAGCAGCCGGACAGGGGGTACTAATGAAAAACTGTTTTTT. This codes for CASSRTGGTNEKLFF.